The 3 T cell receptor beta chains in this list originate from one sample, sequenced in a study of control samples from healthy donors and cancer patients. Data came from immunoSEQ multiplex PCR; TCRdb stores just in-frame clones and leaves some out. This table has around 230,000 clones, roughly 94% appearing once. Sequenced: blood. Every receptor here comes from a man aged 50-60 years in good health.

This clone has a single count. The chain carries TRBV6-1 and TRBJ2-1; D might be TRBD2 (5 bases). V dropped 3 bases and J dropped 3 bases, with 12 bases sitting between them. The CDR3 totals 15 residues. In germline, CDR1 is MNHNS, CDR2 SASEGT. The CDR3 is CASSDRGADYNEQFF. Written as DNA, the CDR3 is TGTGCCAGCAGTGACCGGGGAGCCGACTACAATGAGCAGTTCTTC.

This chain links TRBV9 with TRBJ1-6, with 11 bases lining up with TRBD1. The CDR3 runs 14 residues. V lost 5 bases to trimming and J lost 8 bases; unmatched junction nucleotides: 3. In germline, CDR1 is SGDLS, CDR2 YYNGEE. The CDR3 loop is CASRGQGGHSPLHF. The CDR3 DNA is TGTGCCAGCAGGGGACAGGGGGGACATTCACCCCTCCACTTT.

CDR3 in DNA: TGCGCCAGCAGCGAGGGACCCCAGAGCTCCTATAATTCACCCCTCCACTTT. This translates into CASSEGPQSSYNSPLHF. The gene calls are TRBV5-1 and TRBJ1-6, with a possible D match to TRBD1 (5 bases). The CDR3 runs to 17 residues. Trimming shortened V by 4 bases and J by 0 bases, and 14 bases separated the two germline ends. The germline V gene encodes CDR1 SGHRS and CDR2 YFSETQ.